The source of this T cell receptor beta chain is a study of T-cell reconstitution after alpha-beta-depleted transplantation in children. Study-level points and caveats: Reportedly, roughly two months post-transplant, alpha-beta T cells arose from several hundred expanded graft clones. A year had passed since transplant, and T-cell counts and diversity by then came mostly from newly produced T cells.

Germline V gene sequence: CDR1 SNHLY, CDR2 FYNNEI. There are 19 residues in the CDR3. V was shortened by 5 bases and J by 0 bases, with 25 bases between the two germline ends. A TCRbeta library incorporating unique molecular identifiers was prepared. TCRdb recomputed calls from the PCR reads with MiXCR, one row per CDR3 protein. The repertoire holds around 300,000 distinct CDR3 sequences, with roughly a tenth as singletons. This clonotype was counted only a few times. Its antigen is undetermined. This material consisted of PBMCs, taken before TCRalphabeta/CD19-depleted stem cell transplant. The TCR comes from a boy under two years old with acute myeloid leukemia, due to receive a stem cell transplant. The rearrangement links TRBV2 to TRBJ2-5, with a possible D match to TRBD1 (6 bases). The CDR3 DNA reads TGTGCCAGCAGTTTACGCCCAAAATACACTGGGACACACCAAGAGACCCAGTACTTC. Its translation is CASSLRPKYTGTHQETQYF.